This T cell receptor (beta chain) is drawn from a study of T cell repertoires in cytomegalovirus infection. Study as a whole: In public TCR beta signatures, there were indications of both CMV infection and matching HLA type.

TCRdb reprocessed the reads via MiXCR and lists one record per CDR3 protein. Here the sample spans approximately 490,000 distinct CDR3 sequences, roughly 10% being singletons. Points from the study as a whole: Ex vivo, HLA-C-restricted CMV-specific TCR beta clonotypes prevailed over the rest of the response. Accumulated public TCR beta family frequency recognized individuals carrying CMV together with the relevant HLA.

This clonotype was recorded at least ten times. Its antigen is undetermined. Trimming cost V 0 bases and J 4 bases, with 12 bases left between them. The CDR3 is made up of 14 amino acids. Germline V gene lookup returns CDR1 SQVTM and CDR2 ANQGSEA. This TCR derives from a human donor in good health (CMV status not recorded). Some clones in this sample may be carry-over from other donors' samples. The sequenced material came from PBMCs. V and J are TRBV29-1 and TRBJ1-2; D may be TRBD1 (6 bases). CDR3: CSVEEGGRSYGYTF. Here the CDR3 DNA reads TGCAGCGTTGAAGAAGGGGGGCGCAGCTATGGCTACACCTTC.